These T cell receptor beta chains were read from a single sample in a study of blood T cell repertoires in COVID-19. Clones were read by immunoSEQ multiplex PCR, and TCRdb kept only the in-frame ones, dropping some. The sample includes tens of thousands of clones, roughly 84% of them seen just once. The sample taken for sequencing was peripheral blood. These receptors came from a man aged 80 or over with active COVID-19. The CDR3 runs from the conserved cysteine through the conserved F or W. A D gene is named only where the DNA matches it firmly. Not every row has a clone size; where given, it reads once, few, many or a size class.

V gene	D gene	clone size	J gene	CDR3 protein	CDR3 DNA
TRBV7-9	-	-	TRBJ2-7	CASSLQQGHEQYF	TGTGCCAGCAGCCTACAACAGGGTCATGAGCAGTACTTC
TRBV6-5	-	-	TRBJ1-2	CASGVSDGYTF	TGTGCCAGTGGGGTTAGCGATGGCTACACCTTC
TRBV24-1	-	-	TRBJ1-2	CATSGGDGYTF	TGTGCCACCAGTGGTGGAGATGGCTACACCTTC
TRBV30	TRBD2	-	TRBJ2-3	CAWSKAGSTDTQYF	TGTGCCTGGAGTAAAGCGGGGTCGACAGATACGCAGTATTTT
TRBV7-2	TRBD1	-	TRBJ2-7	CASSLEDRIIYEQYF	TGTGCCAGCAGCTTAGAGGACAGGATTATCTACGAGCAGTACTTC
TRBV15	TRBD1	few	TRBJ1-3	CATSGTDRGLGNTIYF	TGTGCCACCAGCGGTACGGACAGGGGGCTAGGAAACACCATATATTTT
TRBV5-1	-	-	TRBJ1-4	CASGKDGGDEKLFF	TGCGCCAGCGGGAAGGACGGAGGGGATGAAAAACTGTTTTTT
TRBV30	-	-	TRBJ1-4	CAWSVYGEKLFF	TGTGCCTGGAGTGTATACGGTGAAAAACTGTTTTTT
TRBV9	TRBD1	-	TRBJ2-5	CASSVGQGRETQYF	TGTGCCAGCAGCGTAGGACAGGGACGAGAGACCCAGTACTTC
TRBV19	TRBD2	-	TRBJ2-5	CASSRLAGMGETQYF	TGTGCCAGTAGTAGGCTAGCGGGGATGGGGGAGACCCAGTACTTC
TRBV7-9	-	-	TRBJ1-3	CASSPGISGNTIYF	TGTGCCAGCAGCCCAGGGATCTCCGGAAACACCATATATTTT
TRBV3-1/TRBV3-2	-	-	TRBJ1-1	CASSQERVNTEAFF	TGTGCCAGCAGCCAAGAGAGGGTGAACACTGAAGCTTTCTTT
TRBV6-5	TRBD2	-	TRBJ2-7	CASSFGLAGGQYEQYF	TGTGCCAGCAGTTTCGGACTAGCGGGGGGGCAGTACGAGCAGTACTTC
TRBV6-5	TRBD2	-	TRBJ2-5	CASSSGGTQETQYF	TGTGCCAGCAGTAGCGGGGGGACCCAAGAGACCCAGTACTTC
TRBV5-4	TRBD2	-	TRBJ2-7	CASSAAGTSGSYEQYF	TGTGCCAGCAGCGCAGCCGGGACTAGCGGATCCTACGAGCAGTACTTC
TRBV6-5	TRBD2	-	TRBJ2-3	CASSITARETSTQYF	TGTGCCAGTTCCATTACGGCGCGGGAGACTTCTACGCAGTATTTT
TRBV6-5	-	-	TRBJ2-3	CASTQEPQGGTQYF	TGTGCCAGCACGCAGGAGCCCCAGGGCGGTACGCAGTATTTT
TRBV2	-	-	TRBJ1-2	CASSRREVDYGYTF	TGTGCCAGCAGTCGGAGGGAGGTGGACTATGGCTACACCTTC
TRBV5-5	-	-	TRBJ1-1	CASSFRDTYTEAFF	TGTGCCAGCAGCTTCCGGGACACCTACACTGAAGCTTTCTTT
TRBV27	TRBD1	once	TRBJ2-6	CASGRQGTGANVLTF	TGTGCCAGCGGAAGACAGGGAACCGGGGCCAACGTCCTGACTTTC
TRBV12-3/TRBV12-4	-	-	TRBJ2-1	CASSRLGNEQFF	TGTGCCAGCAGCCGACTTGGGAATGAGCAGTTCTTC
TRBV7-2	TRBD1	-	TRBJ1-2	CASSPTTGVGYTF	TGTGCCAGCAGTCCTACCACAGGGGTTGGCTACACCTTC
TRBV20-1	-	-	TRBJ1-1	CSAEKNRFAFF	TGCAGTGCTGAGAAAAATCGGTTCGCTTTCTTT
TRBV10-2	TRBD2	-	TRBJ2-3	CASKRLAGAEESQYF	TGCGCCAGCAAACGACTAGCGGGGGCCGAGGAGTCGCAGTATTTT
TRBV6-4	TRBD2	-	TRBJ2-7	CASRTSGSYEQYF	TGTGCCAGCAGGACTAGCGGGTCCTACGAGCAGTACTTC
TRBV30	-	-	TRBJ2-2	CAWSVRDPGELFF	TGTGCCTGGAGTGTTCGGGATCCCGGGGAGCTGTTTTTT
TRBV7-2	-	-	TRBJ2-1	CASSLDWALSNEQFF	TGTGCCAGCAGCTTAGATTGGGCTCTTAGCAATGAGCAGTTCTTC
TRBV30	TRBD1	few	TRBJ1-6	CAANPGGLSSYNSPLHF	TGTGCCGCAAACCCAGGGGGCTTAAGCTCCTATAATTCACCCCTCCACTTT
TRBV6-5	TRBD2	-	TRBJ2-1	CASTRSGGAFSEQFF	TGTGCCAGCACCAGAAGCGGGGGGGCCTTCTCTGAGCAGTTCTTC
TRBV3-1/TRBV3-2	TRBD2	-	TRBJ2-1	CASSQVGGGFYNEQFF	TGTGCCAGCAGCCAAGTAGGCGGGGGATTCTACAATGAGCAGTTCTTC
TRBV4-2	TRBD1	-	TRBJ1-4	CASSLGQGRSNEKLFF	TGTGCCAGCAGCCTGGGACAGGGGAGGTCTAATGAAAAACTGTTTTTT
TRBV7-6	-	-	TRBJ1-2	CASSLRAGSNYGYTF	TGTGCCAGCAGCTTACGAGCAGGGTCCAACTATGGCTACACCTTC
TRBV28	TRBD2	once	TRBJ2-3	CASSLAGRVTDTQYF	TGTGCCAGCAGCTTGGCGGGGAGGGTCACAGATACGCAGTATTTT
TRBV27	TRBD2	-	TRBJ2-7	CASSLRPSGSYEQYF	TGTGCCAGCAGTTTGAGGCCTAGCGGGAGCTACGAGCAGTACTTC
TRBV15	TRBD1	-	TRBJ1-5	CATSSEPGGNQPQHF	TGTGCCACCAGCAGTGAGCCAGGGGGCAACCAGCCCCAGCATTTT
TRBV7-9	TRBD1	-	TRBJ1-2	CASSSDRGRAYGYTF	TGTGCCAGCAGCTCGGACAGGGGGCGAGCCTATGGCTACACCTTC
TRBV9	-	-	TRBJ1-3	CASSVDSGGTGNTIYF	TGTGCCAGCAGCGTCGACTCCGGAGGAACTGGAAACACCATATATTTT
TRBV6-5	TRBD1	-	TRBJ1-6	CASSFGTGRGGSPLHF	TGTGCCAGCAGTTTTGGGACAGGGAGGGGAGGTTCACCCCTCCACTTT
TRBV19	TRBD2	-	TRBJ2-3	CASSLGLAGAKGTQYF	TGTGCCAGTAGCCTCGGACTAGCGGGAGCTAAGGGCACGCAGTATTTT
TRBV6-5	-	-	TRBJ1-6	CASSYSGGKWNSPLHF	TGTGCCAGCAGTTACTCCGGAGGGAAGTGGAATTCACCCCTCCACTTT
TRBV6-6	TRBD1	-	TRBJ2-1	CASSEGQGSYNEQFF	TGTGCCAGCAGTGAGGGACAGGGGTCCTACAATGAGCAGTTCTTC
TRBV27	-	-	TRBJ2-3	CASSLSPRTTDTQYF	TGTGCCAGCAGTTTATCTCCTAGAACGACAGATACGCAGTATTTT
TRBV19	TRBD1	-	TRBJ1-5	CATTGQGRSGPQHF	TGTGCCACTACAGGACAGGGACGGTCGGGGCCCCAGCATTTT
TRBV2	TRBD2	-	TRBJ2-7	CASNKASGGAYEQYF	TGTGCCAGTAATAAAGCTAGCGGGGGGGCCTACGAGCAGTACTTC
TRBV24-1	TRBD1	-	TRBJ2-7	CATSDHGTDTSYEQYF	TGTGCCACCAGTGATCACGGGACAGATACCTCCTACGAGCAGTACTTC
TRBV2	-	-	TRBJ1-5	CASSNTQGSYQPQHF	TGTGCCAGCAGTAACACTCAGGGTTCTTATCAGCCCCAGCATTTT
TRBV19	-	-	TRBJ1-1	CASTMPRGNTEAFF	TGTGCCAGTACCATGCCCCGGGGGAACACTGAAGCTTTCTTT
TRBV28	TRBD1	-	TRBJ1-3	CASRGTQGARNGNTIYF	TGTGCCAGCAGGGGCACACAGGGGGCGCGAAATGGAAACACCATATATTTT
TRBV5-4	TRBD1	-	TRBJ2-7	CASSPGTGILEQYF	TGTGCCAGCAGCCCCGGGACAGGGATTTTGGAGCAGTACTTC
TRBV10-3	TRBD1	-	TRBJ2-1	CATNGQGDNEQFF	TGTGCCACAAATGGACAGGGCGACAATGAGCAGTTCTTC
TRBV9	TRBD2	-	TRBJ2-3	CASSASGAPGSDTQYF	TGTGCCAGCAGCGCAAGCGGGGCCCCAGGCTCAGATACGCAGTATTTT
TRBV5-1	TRBD2	-	TRBJ2-5	CASSPRTSGGETQYF	TGCGCCAGCAGTCCCCGGACTAGCGGGGGCGAGACCCAGTACTTC
TRBV5-1	TRBD1	-	TRBJ2-3	CASSVQIGTATTDTQYF	TGCGCCAGCAGCGTCCAAATCGGGACAGCTACCACAGATACGCAGTATTTT
TRBV7-9	TRBD2	-	TRBJ2-2	CAGRRGSPNTGELFF	TGTGCCGGGCGGCGGGGGTCCCCGAACACCGGGGAGCTGTTTTTT
TRBV28	TRBD2	-	TRBJ2-7	CASRSGGAYEQYF	TGTGCCAGCAGAAGCGGGGGGGCCTACGAGCAGTACTTC
TRBV2	TRBD1	-	TRBJ2-5	CASSKDRSQETQYF	TGTGCCAGCAGCAAGGACAGGAGCCAAGAGACCCAGTACTTC
TRBV4-1	TRBD2	-	TRBJ2-5	CASSLRGAGGAYQETQYF	TGCGCCAGCAGCCTCAGGGGCGCGGGGGGGGCCTACCAAGAGACCCAGTACTTC
TRBV28	-	-	TRBJ2-3	CASTIPGGMSLIGTQYF	TGTGCCAGCACCATTCCGGGGGGCATGTCATTAATTGGTACGCAGTATTTT
TRBV18	TRBD1	-	TRBJ1-6	CASSTTGQGMVSPLHF	TGTGCCAGCTCTACCACAGGACAGGGGATGGTTTCACCCCTCCACTTT